The T cell receptor (beta chain) under discussion was sequenced for a study of radiation and T cells in renal cell carcinoma. Whole-study results and caveats: Pretreatment tumor biopsies were lacking, so baseline clonotypes are unknown.

The CDR3 covers 14 residues. V was clipped by 7 bases and J by 7 bases, with 17 bases between them. Germline CDR1 LNHDA, CDR2 SQIVND (reference sequence). Some clones are missing from TCRdb's copy, which holds only in-frame ones; the method was immunoSEQ multiplex PCR. The sample has 75,000 to 90,000 clones, about nine tenths seen once; the top ten hold around 6%. Details on this clone: Its antigen is not known.

As for time point: blood 4 weeks post-SBRT, at nephrectomy. Treatment defined: 15 Gy SBRT to primary tumor, nephrectomy 4 weeks later. Nephrectomy followed 15 Gy stereotactic body radiation by 4 weeks. Radiation-treated patients gave blood at baseline, week 2 and week 4. This renal cell carcinoma was of the clear cell type. Sequenced here: blood, sampled from a patient whose treatment included radiotherapy and nephrectomy. The V gene is TRBV19, the J gene TRBJ2-1; D is tentatively TRBD1 or TRBD2 (7 bases each). The origin of this receptor is a woman aged 70-85 years with renal cell carcinoma. In DNA form, the CDR3 reads TGTGCCAGTATCGGCGGGGGACAGAAAAATGAGCAGTTCTTC. Its translation is CASIGGGQKNEQFF.